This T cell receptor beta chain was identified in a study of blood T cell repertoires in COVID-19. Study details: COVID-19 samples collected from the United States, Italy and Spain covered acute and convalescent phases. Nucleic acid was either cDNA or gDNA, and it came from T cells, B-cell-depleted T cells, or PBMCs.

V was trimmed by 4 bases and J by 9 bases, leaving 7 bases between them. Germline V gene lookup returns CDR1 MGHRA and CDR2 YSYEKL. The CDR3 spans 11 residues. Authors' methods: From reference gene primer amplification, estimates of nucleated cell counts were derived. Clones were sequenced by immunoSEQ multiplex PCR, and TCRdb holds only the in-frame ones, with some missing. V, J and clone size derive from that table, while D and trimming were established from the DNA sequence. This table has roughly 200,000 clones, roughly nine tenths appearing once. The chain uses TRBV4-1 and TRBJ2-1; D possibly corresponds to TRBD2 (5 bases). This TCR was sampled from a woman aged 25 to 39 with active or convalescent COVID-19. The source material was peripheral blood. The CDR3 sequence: CASSLRGEQFF. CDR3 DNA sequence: TGCGCCAGCAGCCTCCGGGGTGAGCAGTTCTTC.